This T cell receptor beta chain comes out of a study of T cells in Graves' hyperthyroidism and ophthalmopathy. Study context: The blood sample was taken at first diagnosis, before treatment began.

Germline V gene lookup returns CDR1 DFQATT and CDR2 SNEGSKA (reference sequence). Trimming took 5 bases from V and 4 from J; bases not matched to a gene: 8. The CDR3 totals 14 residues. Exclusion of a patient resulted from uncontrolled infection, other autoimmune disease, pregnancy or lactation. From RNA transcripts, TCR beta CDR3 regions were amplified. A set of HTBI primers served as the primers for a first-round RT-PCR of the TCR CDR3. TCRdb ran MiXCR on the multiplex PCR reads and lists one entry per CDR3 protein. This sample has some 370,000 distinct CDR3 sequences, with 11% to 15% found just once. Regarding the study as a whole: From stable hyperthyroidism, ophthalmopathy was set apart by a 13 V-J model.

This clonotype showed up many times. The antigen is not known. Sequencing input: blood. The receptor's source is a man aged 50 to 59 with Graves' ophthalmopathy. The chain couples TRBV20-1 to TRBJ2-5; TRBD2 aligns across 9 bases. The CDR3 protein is CSALPSGKGETQYF. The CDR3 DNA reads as TGCAGTGCTTTACCTAGCGGGAAGGGAGAGACCCAGTACTTC.